The present T cell receptor beta chain was sequenced within a study of OX40 agonist ivuxolimab in advanced cancers. The CDR3 extends over 14 amino acids. In germline, CDR1 is GTSNPN, CDR2 SVGIG (reference sequence). The V gene lost 4 bases and the J gene lost 0 bases, with 10 bases spanning the gap. This table comes from immunoSEQ multiplex PCR, and its TCRdb copy is limited to in-frame clones, with some not included. The sample carries approximately 76,000 clones, 85% to 95% recorded once. The source was CD4+ or CD8+ T cells sorted from blood, collected in a trial of the OX40 agonist ivuxolimab. This chain uses TRBV30 with TRBJ2-1; D is perhaps TRBD2 (7 bases). This receptor was taken from an adult with an advanced solid tumor such as melanoma, head and neck, liver or kidney cancer. The chain's CDR3 is CAWKGGSSYNEQFF. The CDR3, as DNA: TGTGCCTGGAAGGGGGGGAGCTCCTACAATGAGCAGTTCTTC.